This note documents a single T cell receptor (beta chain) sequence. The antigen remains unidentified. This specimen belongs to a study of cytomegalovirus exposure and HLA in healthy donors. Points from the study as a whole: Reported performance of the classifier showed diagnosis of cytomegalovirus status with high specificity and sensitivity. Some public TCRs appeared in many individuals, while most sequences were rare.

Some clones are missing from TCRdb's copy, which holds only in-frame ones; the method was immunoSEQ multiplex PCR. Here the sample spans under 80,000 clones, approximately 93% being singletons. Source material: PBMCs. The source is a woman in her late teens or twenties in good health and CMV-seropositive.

CDR3 sequence (DNA): TGCAGTGCAAATGGACTTGGTGAGCAGTTCTTC. Translated: CSANGLGEQFF. The V and J genes are TRBV20-1 and TRBJ2-1, with D maybe TRBD2 (5 bases). Deletions cut 6 bases from V and 9 bases from J, with 12 bases between. The germline V gene has CDR1 DFQATT and CDR2 SNEGSKA (reference sequence). The length of the CDR3 is 11 residues.